Listed here are 22 T cell receptor beta chains from one sample, sequenced in a study of blood T cell repertoires in COVID-19. Only in-frame clones appear in the TCRdb table, and some are missing; sequencing was by immunoSEQ multiplex PCR. The data hold roughly 230,000 clones, with 80% to 90% observed a single time. Sequencing was carried out using PBMCs or T cells enriched from blood (not recorded which). The receptors were sampled from a man aged 30 to 39 in a cohort exposed to, infected with or recovered from COVID-19 (not recorded which).

The J gene is TRBJ1-1, the V gene TRBV14; 8 bases agree with TRBD1. Germline V gives CDR1 SGHDN, CDR2 FVKESK. V gave up 0 bases and J gave up 3 bases; unmatched junction bases: 6. CDR3 length: 16 residues. The CDR3 protein is CASSQEDRGVDTEAFF. Here the CDR3 DNA reads TGTGCCAGCAGCCAAGAAGACAGGGGTGTGGACACTGAAGCTTTCTTT.

This clone was observed once. The genes are TRBV3-1 (or the pseudogene TRBV3-2) and TRBJ1-6, with D unresolved. Germline assignment: CDR1 LGHDT and CDR2 YNNKEL (reference sequence). The V gene lost 0 bases and the J gene lost 14 bases, with 8 bases spanning the gap. The CDR3 covers 12 residues. The DNA of the CDR3 is TGTGCCAGCAGCCAAGAAGAACAGTCCCTCCACTTT. This sequence encodes CASSQEEQSLHF.

The chain links TRBV28 to TRBJ2-7; TRBD1 is a possible D gene (6 bases). Looked up from germline, CDR1 is MDHEN and CDR2 is SYDVKM. The V end was cut by 2 bases, the J end by 4 bases, with 9 bases between. This CDR3 has 13 amino acids. CDR3 region: CASSLIRGYEQYF. As DNA, the CDR3 is TGTGCCAGCAGTTTAATCAGGGGTTACGAGCAGTACTTC.

The chain recombines TRBV14 with TRBJ2-7; D ambiguous. Germline-derived CDR1 and CDR2 are SGHDN and FVKESK. V was clipped by 4 bases and J by 4 bases, with 8 bases between them. CDR3 size: 12 residues. The CDR3 reads CASSPHSYEQYF. In nucleotides, the CDR3 is TGTGCCAGCAGCCCTCACAGTTACGAGCAGTACTTC.

V and J are TRBV7-2 and TRBJ2-1; maybe TRBD2 (6 bases). The CDR3 runs 15 residues. Germline assignment: CDR1 SGHTA and CDR2 FQGNSA. V shed 8 bases and J shed 0 bases, with 14 bases lying between them. As DNA, the CDR3 is TGTGCCAGCGGTGCATACGGGAGCTCCTACAATGAGCAGTTCTTC. Encoded protein: CASGAYGSSYNEQFF.

The chain couples TRBV3-1 (or the pseudogene TRBV3-2) to TRBJ2-5; tentative D call: TRBD2 (6 bases). Germline V gene sequence: CDR1 LGHDT, CDR2 YNNKEL (reference sequence). V was cut by 0 bases and J by 3 bases, with 8 bases left in between. There are 14 residues in the CDR3. CDR3 protein: CASSQDTGEETQYF. The CDR3 coding sequence is TGTGCCAGCAGCCAAGATACGGGGGAAGAGACCCAGTACTTC.

A word on this clone: The sample carries other DNA sequences with the same CDR3. The chain has TRBV19 and TRBJ2-3; TRBD2 agrees at 10 bases. The length of the CDR3 is 15 residues. Germline V gives CDR1 LNHDA, CDR2 SQIVND (reference sequence). V gave up 3 bases and J gave up 1 base; unmatched junction bases: 1. Here the CDR3 reads CASSILAGGTDTQYF. The CDR3, as DNA: TGTGCCAGTAGTATTCTAGCGGGAGGCACAGATACGCAGTATTTT. The full variable domain, its missing parts supplied by reference TRBV19 and TRBJ2-3, is DGGITQSPKYLFRKEGQNVTLSCEQNLNHDAMYWYRQDPGQGLRLIYYSQIVNDFQKGDIAEGYSVSREKKESFPLTVTSAQKNPTAFYLCASSILAGGTDTQYFGPGTRLTVL.

This clone is a singleton in its sample. The chain combines TRBV4-3 with TRBJ1-4, with D hard to call. Germline-derived CDR1 and CDR2 are LGHNA and YSLEER. Trimming removed 1 base at V and 5 bases at J, with 14 bases between. This CDR3 spans 16 amino acids. The CDR3: CASSQVAGGWNEKLFF. In DNA, the CDR3 is TGCGCCAGCAGCCAAGTGGCGGGAGGATGGAATGAAAAACTGTTTTTT.

This chain connects TRBV2 to TRBJ1-4; no reliable D call. CDR1 and CDR2 (germline): SNHLY, FYNNEI. The ends were cut back, 5 bases at V and 5 bases at J, with 9 bases in the middle. The CDR3 length is 13 residues. CDR3 sequence reads: CASSYYKNEKLFF. CDR3 coding DNA: TGTGCCAGCAGTTACTACAAGAATGAAAAACTGTTTTTT.

The V gene is TRBV4-1, the J gene TRBJ2-2; possible D gene TRBD2, 5 bases. Trimming pared 0 bases from V and 7 bases from J, leaving 12 bases between. Germline CDR1 is MGHRA and CDR2 is YSYEKL. This CDR3 contains 15 residues. CDR3 in amino acids: CASSQDGNGYGELFF. For the CDR3, the DNA is TGCGCCAGCAGCCAAGACGGGAATGGCTACGGGGAGCTGTTTTTT.

The CDR3 sequence: CSVDFPGVIETQYF. CDR3 in DNA: TGCAGCGTTGATTTCCCAGGGGTCATCGAGACCCAGTACTTC. The chain couples TRBV29-1 to TRBJ2-5, with TRBD1 as a possible D gene (6 bases). V dropped 3 bases and J dropped 5 bases, with 16 bases sitting between them. The germline V gene encodes CDR1 SQVTM and CDR2 ANQGSEA. The CDR3 contains 14 residues.

The rearrangement links TRBV9 to TRBJ2-3; D is possibly TRBD1 (7 bases). The CDR3 has 15 residues. Germline V CDR1 and CDR2: SGDLS, YYNGEE. CDR3 amino acids: CAGAQGRDSTDTQYF. CDR3 bases: TGTGCAGGGGCACAGGGGCGGGACAGCACAGATACGCAGTATTTT. Supplemented by reference TRBV9 and TRBJ2-3, the full variable domain reads DSGVTQTPKHLITATGQRVTLRCSPRSGDLSVYWYQQSLDQGLQFLIQYYNGEERAKGNILERFSAQQFPDLHSELNLSSLELGDSALYFCAGAQGRDSTDTQYFGPGTRLTVL.

The V and J genes are TRBV7-3 and TRBJ2-2; D may be TRBD2 (5 bases). V was cut by 6 bases and J by 1 base, with 9 bases left in between. The length of the CDR3 is 14 residues. Germline V CDR1 and CDR2: SGHTA, FQGTGA. The CDR3 nucleotides read TGTGCCAGCAGGGACTCGAAGAACACCGGGGAGCTGTTTTTT. Translating gives CASRDSKNTGELFF.

This rearrangement joins TRBV18 to TRBJ2-3; the D gene is possibly TRBD2 (6 bases). Trimming removed 1 base from V and 0 bases from J, with 20 bases in between. The CDR3 totals 19 residues. CDR1 and CDR2 (germline): KGHSH, LQKENI. DNA for the CDR3: TGTGCCAGCTCACCACGAGCGGCTGGCCTGGAGGGCAGCACAGATACGCAGTATTTT. As protein: CASSPRAAGLEGSTDTQYF.

V gene TRBV28 combines with J gene TRBJ2-7; 8 nucleotides line up with TRBD2. V trimming: 3 bases; J trimming: 4 bases; junction bases outside the gene matches: 14. The CDR3 has 17 amino acids. CDR1 and CDR2 from the germline V gene are MDHEN and SYDVKM. The CDR3 is CASSLGLAGPGRYEQYF. Written as DNA, the CDR3 is TGTGCCAGCAGTTTGGGCCTAGCGGGCCCTGGTAGGTACGAGCAGTACTTC.

V and J are TRBV29-1 and TRBJ2-1, with D hard to call. This CDR3 comprises 13 residues. Germline V gene sequence: CDR1 SQVTM, CDR2 ANQGSEA. The V end lost 3 bases, the J end lost 9 bases, and 15 bases lay between the germline ends. This chain's CDR3 is CSVEGSRVAEQFF. The CDR3 DNA is TGCAGCGTTGAGGGCTCACGAGTCGCTGAGCAGTTCTTC.

The CDR3: CASSPTRTSGTADTQYF. The DNA of the CDR3 is TGTGCCAGCTCACCTACGAGGACTAGCGGGACGGCAGATACGCAGTATTTT. The chain recombines TRBV18 with TRBJ2-3; 12 bases are shared with TRBD2. The CDR3 sequence is 17 residues long. Per the germline V gene, CDR1 is KGHSH and CDR2 is LQKENI. J was trimmed by 4 bases and V by 3 bases; bases with no gene match: 8.

The V call is TRBV9, the J call TRBJ1-1; TRBD1 aligns across 7 bases. This CDR3 has 15 residues. The ends lost 0 bases at V and 2 bases at J; junction bases unmatched: 4. Germline V CDR1 and CDR2: SGDLS, YYNGEE. The CDR3 here is CASSVAAGGNTEAFF. As DNA, the CDR3 is TGTGCCAGCAGCGTAGCGGCAGGGGGAAACACTGAAGCTTTCTTT.

V usage is TRBV4-1 and J usage is TRBJ2-5; TRBD2 matches at 7 bases. The CDR3 length is 16 residues. CDR1 and CDR2 from the germline V gene are MGHRA and YSYEKL. V lost 1 base, J lost 5 bases, and 10 bases stayed unmatched. CDR3 nucleotides: TGCGCCAGCAGCCAAGTACTGGCGGGAGATGGGGAGACCCAGTACTTC. This gives the protein CASSQVLAGDGETQYF.

The table lists this clone with a count of one. The chain combines TRBV29-1 with TRBJ2-1, with D perhaps TRBD1 (5 bases). Germline assignment: CDR1 SQVTM and CDR2 ANQGSEA. The CDR3 has 12 residues. With 5 bases removed from V and 8 bases from J, the gap between germline ends came to 13 bases. This chain's CDR3 is CSVTWVQDEQFF. For the CDR3, the DNA is TGCAGCGTTACTTGGGTACAGGATGAGCAGTTCTTC.

This chain connects TRBV10-3 to TRBJ1-4; TRBD1 agrees at 10 bases. V lost 6 bases, J lost 8 bases, and 6 bases stayed unmatched. CDR3 size: 14 residues. Germline values: CDR1 ENHRY, CDR2 SYGVKD. The CDR3 DNA is TGTGCCATCAGCTCGACAGGGGGCGAGGAAAAACTGTTTTTT. Translated: CAISSTGGEEKLFF.

This rearrangement joins TRBV7-3 to TRBJ2-1; 8 bases are a match to TRBD1. CDR3 size: 18 residues. V lost 5 bases, J lost 6 bases, and 18 bases stayed unmatched. CDR1 is SGHTA, CDR2 FQGTGA, per germline. CDR3 region: CASSKSPPGQGFINEQFF. CDR3 DNA: TGTGCCAGCAGCAAAAGCCCCCCCGGACAGGGTTTCATCAATGAGCAGTTCTTC.